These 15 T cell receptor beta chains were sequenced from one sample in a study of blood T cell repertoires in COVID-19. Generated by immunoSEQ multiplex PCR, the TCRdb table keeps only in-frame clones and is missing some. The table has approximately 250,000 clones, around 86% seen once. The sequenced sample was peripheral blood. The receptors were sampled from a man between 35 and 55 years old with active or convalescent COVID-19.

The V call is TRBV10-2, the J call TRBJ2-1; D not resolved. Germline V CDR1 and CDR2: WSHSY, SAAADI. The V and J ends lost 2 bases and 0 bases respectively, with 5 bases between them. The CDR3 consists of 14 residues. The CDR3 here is CASSEVFSYNEQFF. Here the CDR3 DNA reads TGCGCCAGCAGTGAGGTATTCTCCTACAATGAGCAGTTCTTC.

DNA of the CDR3: TGTGCCAGCAGCGGGCAGACGGGAGACAACTACTCTGGAAACACCATATATTTT. Its translation is CASSGQTGDNYSGNTIYF. The chain has TRBV9 and TRBJ1-3; D is uncertain. This CDR3 region has 18 residues. V was cut by 3 bases and J by 0 bases, with 19 bases left in between. Looked up from germline, CDR1 is SGDLS and CDR2 is YYNGEE.

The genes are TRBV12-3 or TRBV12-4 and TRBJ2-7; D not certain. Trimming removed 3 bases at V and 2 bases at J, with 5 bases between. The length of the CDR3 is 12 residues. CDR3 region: CASSFEPYEQYF. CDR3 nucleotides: TGTGCCAGCAGTTTTGAGCCCTACGAGCAGTACTTC.

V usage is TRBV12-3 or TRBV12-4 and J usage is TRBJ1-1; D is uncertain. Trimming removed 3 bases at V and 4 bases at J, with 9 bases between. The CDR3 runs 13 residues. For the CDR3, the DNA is TGTGCCAGCAGTTTGGAGGGAGTCACTGAAGCTTTCTTT. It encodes CASSLEGVTEAFF.

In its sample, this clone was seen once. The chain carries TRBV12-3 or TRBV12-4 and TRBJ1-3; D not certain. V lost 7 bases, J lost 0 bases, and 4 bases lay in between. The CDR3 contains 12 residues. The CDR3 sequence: CASTNSGNTIYF. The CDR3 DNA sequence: TGTGCCAGCACCAACTCTGGAAACACCATATATTTT.

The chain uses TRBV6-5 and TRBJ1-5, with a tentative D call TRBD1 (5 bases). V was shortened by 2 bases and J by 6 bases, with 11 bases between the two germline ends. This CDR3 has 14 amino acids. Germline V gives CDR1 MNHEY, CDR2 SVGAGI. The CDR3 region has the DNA TGTGCCAGCAGTTACGGGGGGGTAGGTCAGCCCCAGCATTTT. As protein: CASSYGGVGQPQHF.

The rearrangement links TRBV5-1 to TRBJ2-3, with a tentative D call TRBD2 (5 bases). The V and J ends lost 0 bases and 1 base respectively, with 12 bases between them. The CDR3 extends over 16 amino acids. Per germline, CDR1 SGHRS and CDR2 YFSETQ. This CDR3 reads CASSLGLASGTDTQYF. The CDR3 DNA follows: TGCGCCAGCAGCTTGGGGCTAGCTTCCGGCACAGATACGCAGTATTTT.

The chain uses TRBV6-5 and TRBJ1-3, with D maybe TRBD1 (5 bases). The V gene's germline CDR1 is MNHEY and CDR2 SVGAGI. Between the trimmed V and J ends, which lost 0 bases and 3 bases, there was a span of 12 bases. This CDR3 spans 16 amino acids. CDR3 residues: CASSYSGGGGGNTIYF. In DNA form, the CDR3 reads TGTGCCAGCAGTTACTCGGGCGGGGGTGGTGGAAACACCATATATTTT.

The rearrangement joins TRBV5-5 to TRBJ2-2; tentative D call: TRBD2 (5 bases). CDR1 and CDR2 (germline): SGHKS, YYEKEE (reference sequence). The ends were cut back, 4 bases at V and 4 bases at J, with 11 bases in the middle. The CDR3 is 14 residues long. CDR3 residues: CASSPFGSTGELFF. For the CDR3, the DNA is TGTGCCAGCAGCCCCTTTGGGAGCACCGGGGAGCTGTTTTTT.

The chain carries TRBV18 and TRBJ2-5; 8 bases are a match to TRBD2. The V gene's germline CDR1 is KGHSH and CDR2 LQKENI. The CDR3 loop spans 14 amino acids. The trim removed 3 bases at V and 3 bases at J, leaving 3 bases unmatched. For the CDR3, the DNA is TGTGCCAGCTCACCCATTAGCGGGGAAGAGACCCAGTACTTC. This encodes CASSPISGEETQYF.

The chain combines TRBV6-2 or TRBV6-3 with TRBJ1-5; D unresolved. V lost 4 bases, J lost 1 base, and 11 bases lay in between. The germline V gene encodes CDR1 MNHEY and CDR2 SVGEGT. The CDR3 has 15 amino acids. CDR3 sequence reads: CASSSGRKSNQPQHF. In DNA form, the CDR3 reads TGTGCCAGCAGTTCCGGCAGGAAAAGCAATCAGCCCCAGCATTTT.

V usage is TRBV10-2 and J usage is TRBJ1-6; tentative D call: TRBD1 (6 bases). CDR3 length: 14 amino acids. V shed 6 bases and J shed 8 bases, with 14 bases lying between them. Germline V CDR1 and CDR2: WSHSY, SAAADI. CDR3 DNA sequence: TGCGCCAGCAGCGGCGCACAGGGCGATTCACCCCTCCACTTT. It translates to CASSGAQGDSPLHF.

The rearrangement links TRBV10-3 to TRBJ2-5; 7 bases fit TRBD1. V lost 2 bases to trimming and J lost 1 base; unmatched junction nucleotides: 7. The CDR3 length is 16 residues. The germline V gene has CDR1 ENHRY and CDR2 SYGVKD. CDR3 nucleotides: TGTGCCATCAGTGAGCCTTCAGGGGGTGGCCAAGAGACCCAGTACTTC. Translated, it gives CAISEPSGGGQETQYF.

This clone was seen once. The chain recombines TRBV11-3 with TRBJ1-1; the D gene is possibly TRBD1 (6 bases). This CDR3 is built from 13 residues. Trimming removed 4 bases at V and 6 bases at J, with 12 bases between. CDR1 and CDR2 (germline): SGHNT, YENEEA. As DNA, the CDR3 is TGTGCCAGCAGCTACAGCCAGGGGTCTGAAGCTTTCTTT. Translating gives CASSYSQGSEAFF.

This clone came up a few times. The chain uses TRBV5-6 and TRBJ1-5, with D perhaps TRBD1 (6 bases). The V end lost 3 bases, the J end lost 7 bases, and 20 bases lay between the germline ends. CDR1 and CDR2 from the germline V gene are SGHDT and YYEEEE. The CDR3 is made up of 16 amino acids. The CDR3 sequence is CASSSGVMAGTQPQHF. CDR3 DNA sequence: TGTGCCAGCAGCTCCGGAGTAATGGCAGGGACACAGCCCCAGCATTTT.